The sequence of this TCR beta chain was determined in a study of T cell responses to AZD1222 COVID-19 vaccine (dated by TCRdb to the early 2020s). In terms of the full investigation: AZD1222 recipients given second doses at about 4 weeks or at about 12 weeks were pooled, since spike-specific TCR depth and breadth were not found to differ between the two schedules. A total of over 230 trial participants underwent TCR sequencing, of whom about 200 received two doses of AZD1222 and 26 received two doses of the MenACWY control vaccine. Trial participants were enrolled by age into subgroups of 18-55, 56-69 and 70-plus years, and around 140, 26 and 57 TCR-sequenced participants, respectively, were included in these subgroups. The paper as a whole reports these results and caveats: The vaccine-associated CD4 TCRs covered the entire spike protein, and the dominant responses fell in regions 160-218 and 743-854. In the small 56-69-year group, the increase in depth fell short of significance, most likely because of low power. Spike-specific TCR breadth and depth rose significantly after two AZD1222 doses compared with day 0 and with MenACWY recipients. Only five to seven AZD1222 recipients were SARS-CoV-2 seropositive at baseline, limiting conclusions about previously exposed vaccinees. Participants were mostly white British and included more females than males, and it was suggested by the authors that clonal diversity may have been underestimated. Reportedly, almost half of the unique spike-specific TCRs recognized epitopes lying outside the regions that are mutated in the B.1.351 and B.1.1.7 variants. Because no samples from the day 14 peak response were available, repertoires could be characterized only after the peak T cell response.

The CDR3 holds 17 amino acids from the cysteine to the phenylalanine. CDR3 DNA is the only sequence kept; it has 51 bases, read in frame from the first base. At the junction V is shortened by 4 bases and J by 2 bases; bases outside the gene matches: 10. CDR1 and CDR2 (SGHKS, YYEKEE) derive from the germline V gene (reference sequence). The CDR3 regions of human TCRbeta chains were subjected to immunosequencing. Regarding the original processing steps: TCRs in the repertoires were compared against a reference library of SARS-CoV-2-specific TCRs that had been generated with the MIRA antigen-specificity platform. Breadth was defined as the fraction of unique TCRs that were SARS-CoV-2-associated. Depth was defined as the fraction of total T cells that were SARS-CoV-2-associated. Using the MIRA data, each spike-specific TCR was assigned both to the spike region to which the TCR was reactive and to a CD4 or CD8 class. Log10-transformed breadth and depth values were compared by one-way ANOVA with Sidak's multiple comparisons tests. Sourced from immuneACCESS, this table was stored by TCRdb with only in-frame sequences that have V and J called. A share of the clones is absent; for the studies checked, an unresolved V gene accounts for under half, and the remainder has no known explanation. V and J calls plus clone size are reproduced from that table; the DNA served to infer D and trimming. The sample data list about 130,000 clones, and under 90% of these were observed just once. The biggest ten clones account for around 22% of the sample.

Note on this clone: The target of this receptor is not known. The input lacks base qualities; no much larger clone sits a single base away.

Interpreted using the paper, the time point label stands for: baseline before first vaccination. Samples from vaccinated people were obtained from the UK trials COV001 and COV002, which included a single-blind randomized controlled phase 2/3 trial of AZD1222 (ChAdOx1 nCoV-19) in healthy adults. For TCRbeta chain sequencing, PBMC samples were collected from trial participants at day 0 and at day 28 after the second dose. The receptor was derived from an adult in good health. This specimen consisted of peripheral blood, obtained on day 0 of AZD1222 vaccination. The V and J segments used are TRBV5-5 and TRBJ1-5, and 9 junction bases match TRBD1. The DNA sequence follows: TGTGCCAGCAGCACAGAGACAGGGGGAGGTGGCAATCAGCCCCAGCATTTT. The resulting protein is CASSTETGGGGNQPQHF.